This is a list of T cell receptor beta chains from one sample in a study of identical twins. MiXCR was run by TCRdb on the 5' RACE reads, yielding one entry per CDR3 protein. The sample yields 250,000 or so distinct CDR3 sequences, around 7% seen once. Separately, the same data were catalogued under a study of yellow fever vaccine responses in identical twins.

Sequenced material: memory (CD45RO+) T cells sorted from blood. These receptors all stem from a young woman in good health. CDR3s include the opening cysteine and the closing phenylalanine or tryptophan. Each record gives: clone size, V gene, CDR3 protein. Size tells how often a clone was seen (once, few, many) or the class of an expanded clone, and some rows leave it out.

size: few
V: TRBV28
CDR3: CASRSHLGGAGSDTQYF

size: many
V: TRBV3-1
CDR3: CASSQEFGQPQHF

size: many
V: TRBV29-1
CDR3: CSVQGNTEAFF

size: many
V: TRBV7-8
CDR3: CASSGSWTGTGETQYF

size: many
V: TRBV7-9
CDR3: CASSLTGYEQYF

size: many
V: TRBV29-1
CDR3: CSVGSGRVYNEQFF

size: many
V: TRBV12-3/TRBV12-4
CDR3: CASSRQPNYGYTF

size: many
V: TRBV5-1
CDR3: CASSLYRGLKDNEQFF

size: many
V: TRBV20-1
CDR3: CSASPSGMTTYEQYF

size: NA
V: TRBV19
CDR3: CASRSDREEQYF

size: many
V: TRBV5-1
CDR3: CASSFTGVGNQPQHF

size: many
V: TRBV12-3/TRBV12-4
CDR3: CASSPQQGASNEKLFF

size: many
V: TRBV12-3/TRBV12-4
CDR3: CASSVGGTEAFF